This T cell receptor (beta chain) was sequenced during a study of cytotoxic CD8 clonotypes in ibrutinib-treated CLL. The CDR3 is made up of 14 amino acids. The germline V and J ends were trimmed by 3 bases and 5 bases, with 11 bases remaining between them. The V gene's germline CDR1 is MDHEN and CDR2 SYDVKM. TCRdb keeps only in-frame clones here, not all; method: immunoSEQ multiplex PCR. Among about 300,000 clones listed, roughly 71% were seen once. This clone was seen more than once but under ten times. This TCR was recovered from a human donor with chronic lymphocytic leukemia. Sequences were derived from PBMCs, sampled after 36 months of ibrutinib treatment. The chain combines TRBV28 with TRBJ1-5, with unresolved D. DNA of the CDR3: TGTGCCAGCAGTTTTCGTTTCGGGGATCAGCCCCAGCATTTT. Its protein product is CASSFRFGDQPQHF.